One and the same sample provided the 5 T cell receptor beta chains below, sequenced in a study of T cells in Graves' hyperthyroidism and ophthalmopathy. RNA transcripts provided the source from which TCR beta CDR3 regions were amplified. An initial round of RT-PCR targeting the TCR CDR3 relied on the HTBI primer set. TCRdb redid the calling of the multiplex PCR reads with MiXCR, one entry per CDR3 protein. The sample lists 480,000 or so distinct CDR3 sequences; about 46% were seen once. Sequences were obtained from peripheral blood or thyroid tissue (not recorded which). These receptors all come from an adult woman with Graves' disease, either hyperthyroidism or ophthalmopathy (not recorded which).

CDR3 coding DNA: TGTGCCAGCAGTACCGGGACAGGCATCTCAGGCTACACCTTC. Translated: CASSTGTGISGYTF. The chain links TRBV6-5 to TRBJ1-2; 8 bases line up with TRBD1. Trimming took 5 bases from V and 8 from J; bases not matched to a gene: 10. The CDR3 runs 14 residues. From germline, CDR1 is MNHEY and CDR2 SVGAGI.

The chain carries TRBV10-3 and TRBJ1-1; no clear D gene. Trimming took 2 bases from V and 2 from J, leaving 6 bases between them. Germline V gene sequence: CDR1 ENHRY, CDR2 SYGVKD. The CDR3 is made up of 13 amino acids. The CDR3 spells CAISEEGNTEAFF. The CDR3 bases are TGTGCCATCAGTGAGGAGGGCAACACTGAAGCTTTCTTT.

Many counts were recorded for this clonotype. V usage is TRBV7-2 and J usage is TRBJ1-5; 8 bases align to TRBD1. V shed 5 bases, J shed 3 bases, and the junction held 6 bases outside the gene matches. Germline V lookup: CDR1 SGHTA, CDR2 FQGNSA. This CDR3 comprises 15 residues. The CDR3 here is CASSVTTGVNQPQHF. The CDR3 region has the DNA TGTGCCAGCAGCGTAACGACAGGGGTCAATCAGCCCCAGCATTTT. The whole variable domain, filled in from reference TRBV7-2 and TRBJ1-5, reads GAGVSQSPSNKVTEKGKDVELRCDPISGHTALYWYRQSLGQGLEFLIYFQGNSAPDKSGLPSDRFSAERTGGSVSTLTIQRTQQEDSAVYLCASSVTTGVNQPQHFGDGTRLSIL.

As concerns this clonotype: Given a much more abundant clone one base away, this may be a read error. The rearrangement links TRBV5-1 to TRBJ2-7; TRBD1 matches at 8 bases. Germline-derived CDR1 and CDR2 are SGHRS and YFSETQ. The CDR3 is 14 residues long. The CDR3 DNA reads as TGCGCCAGCAGCGATCCTCAGGGGGCCTACGAGCGGTACTTC. Translated: CASSDPQGAYERYF.

J is TRBJ1-5 and V is TRBV10-3, with a weak D call TRBD1 (5 bases). The CDR3 totals 15 residues. The germline V gene has CDR1 ENHRY and CDR2 SYGVKD. V was pared by 2 bases and J by 5 bases, with 13 bases between. In DNA, the CDR3 is TGTGCCATCAGTGAGGGCAGGGCGCTCTATCAGCCCCAGCATTTT. Its translation is CAISEGRALYQPQHF.